What follows describes a single TCR beta chain. This CDR3 spans 14 amino acids. The junction had 5 bases not matched to a gene; V was cut back by 2 bases and J by 7 bases. TRBV12-4/TRBJ1-2 clonotypes were amplified with adaptor-ligated barcode primers. MiXCR, applied by TCRdb to the multiplex PCR reads, yields one record per CDR3 protein. The sample shows about 1,300 distinct CDR3 sequences, 30% to 35% of them seen only once. Sequencing was carried out using memory CD4+ T cells sorted from blood. Stated subset: memory CD4+ T cells, CD4+CD45RO+CD25-. The chain couples TRBV12-3 or TRBV12-4 to TRBJ1-2, with 9 positions matching TRBD1. This receptor was obtained from a female donor with breast cancer. The CDR3 DNA follows: TGTGCCAGCAGTTTAACCGGGACAGGGAGTGGCTACACCTTC. Encoded protein: CASSLTGTGSGYTF.